These 2 T cell receptor beta chains originate from one sample sequenced in a study of T cell repertoires in cytomegalovirus infection (dated by TCRdb to between 2017 and 2020). The treatment or condition label of this sample denotes: in vitro stimulation with specific CMV peptide epitopes to enrich CMV-specific T cells. For these TCRs, the target antigens are not known. TCRdb records Illumina HiSeq 1500 as the sequencer. TCRdb reanalyzed the raw reads on its own, using fastp at Q25 for trimming and MiXCR for clone calling, and kept in-frame beta chains. Identical CDR3 proteins give one entry, which carries the most common genes and DNA. This sample lists fewer than 650,000 distinct CDR3 sequences; 40% were detected once. Together, the top ten hold about 48% of the sample. The material sequenced was cultured PBMCs, taken from culture after CMV antigen stimulation. The receptors stem from a human donor in good health (CMV status not recorded). Some clones in this sample may be carry-over from other donors' samples.

The rearrangement links TRBV29-1 to TRBJ2-7, with 11 bases aligning to TRBD2. The CDR3 is 16 residues long. Germline CDR1 SQVTM, CDR2 ANQGSEA. V shed 3 bases, J shed 3 bases, and the junction held 10 bases outside the gene matches. The CDR3 DNA is TGCAGCGTTGATGGACTAGCGGGCGGTTCTGTCTACGAGCAGTACTTC. Its protein is CSVDGLAGGSVYEQYF.

This clonotype appeared a few times. The J gene is TRBJ2-7, the V gene TRBV12-3 or TRBV12-4; TRBD1 or TRBD2 may be the D gene (5 bases each). The CDR3 covers 14 residues. V lost 5 bases and J 4 bases, leaving 15 bases between the germline ends. This CDR3 reads CASSPLGEMYEQYF. CDR3 in DNA: TGTGCCAGCAGTCCTTTGGGGGAGATGTACGAGCAGTACTTC.